The 30 T cell receptor beta chains below were found in one sample sequenced in a study of T cells after yellow fever vaccination. TCRdb re-analysed the 5' RACE reads in MiXCR, keeping a single row per CDR3 protein. The table has just under 600,000 distinct CDR3 sequences, roughly 14% seen once; the top ten hold more than 12%. The specimen was PBMCs, collected on the day of the yellow fever booster vaccination. These receptors were taken from a man aged 30 to 45 who received the YFV17D yellow fever vaccine.

This clonotype was counted only a few times. CDR3 region: CASSPLVAGGPKNIQYF. CDR3 nucleotide sequence: TGTGCCAGCAGCCCCTTGGTGGCGGGAGGGCCCAAAAACATTCAGTACTTC. This chain joins TRBV7-2 and TRBJ2-4; 9 bases map to TRBD2. In germline, CDR1 is SGHTA, CDR2 FQGNSA. J was trimmed by 2 bases and V by 5 bases; bases with no gene match: 10. This CDR3 comprises 17 residues.

The V and J genes are TRBV6-2 or TRBV6-3 and TRBJ1-5, with D possibly matching TRBD1 (5 bases). Trimming left V 7 bases short and J 1 base short, with 17 bases between. Per germline, CDR1 MNHEY and CDR2 SVGEGT. The length of the CDR3 is 16 residues. The CDR3 spells CASNQPGMGSNQPQHF. Written as DNA, the CDR3 is TGTGCCAGCAACCAGCCAGGGATGGGGAGCAATCAGCCCCAGCATTTT.

A few counts support this clonotype. This chain joins TRBV5-1 and TRBJ1-1; 10 positions agree with TRBD1. The CDR3 sequence is 14 residues long. Looked up from germline, CDR1 is SGHRS and CDR2 is YFSETQ. After removal of 6 bases from V and 5 bases from J, the junction contained 7 bases not matched to a gene. The CDR3 here is CASTRQGASTEAFF. CDR3 sequence (DNA): TGCGCCAGCACCAGACAGGGGGCGAGTACTGAAGCTTTCTTT.

This clonotype has a handful of counts. The chain carries TRBV5-1 and TRBJ2-3; no definite D call. Trimming shortened V by 0 bases and J by 4 bases, and 12 bases separated the two germline ends. The length of the CDR3 is 15 residues. CDR1 is SGHRS and CDR2 is YFSETQ in the germline V gene. CDR3 sequence reads: CASSLGQASADTQYF. The CDR3 DNA sequence: TGCGCCAGCAGCTTGGGCCAGGCCAGCGCAGATACGCAGTATTTT.

The table lists this clonotype with many counts. The chain couples TRBV6-5 to TRBJ2-5, with unresolved D. The CDR3 totals 12 residues. V was pared by 0 bases and J by 1 base, with 0 bases between. The germline V gene encodes CDR1 MNHEY and CDR2 SVGAGI. This CDR3 is CASSYSQETQYF. The CDR3 bases are TGTGCCAGCAGTTACTCCCAAGAGACCCAGTACTTC.

The genes are TRBV12-3 or TRBV12-4 and TRBJ2-7; D possibly uses TRBD1 or TRBD2 (5 bases each). Trimming shortened V by 6 bases and J by 8 bases, and 11 bases separated the two germline ends. The CDR3 sequence is 11 residues long. CDR3 in DNA: TGTGCCAGCAGCCTCCGGGGCCAGCAGTACTTC. Its protein product is CASSLRGQQYF.

This clonotype has a count of ten or more. This sequence joins TRBV11-2 and TRBJ2-5, with D maybe TRBD2 (5 bases). This CDR3 is 13 amino acids long. The V gene lost 5 bases and the J gene lost 4 bases, with 11 bases spanning the gap. Germline V gene data show CDR1 as SGHAT and CDR2 as FQNNGV. CDR3 residues: CASSRGLGETQYF. DNA of the CDR3: TGTGCCAGCAGCCGCGGGTTAGGAGAGACCCAGTACTTC. The full variable domain, in which reference TRBV11-2 and TRBJ2-5 provide the parts outside the CDR3, is EAGVAQSPRYKIIEKRQSVAFWCNPISGHATLYWYQQILGQGPKLLIQFQNNGVVDDSQLPKDRFSAERLKGVDSTLKIQPAKLEDSAVYLCASSRGLGETQYFGPGTRLLVL.

For the CDR3, the DNA is TGCGCCAGCAGCTTCTCAAGCACGGACTACGAGCAGTACTTC. Its protein product is CASSFSSTDYEQYF. V usage is TRBV5-1 and J usage is TRBJ2-7, with D unclear. The CDR3 length is 14 residues. The germline V gene encodes CDR1 SGHRS and CDR2 YFSETQ. V was pared by 2 bases and J by 3 bases, with 12 bases between.

This clonotype was seen only a few times. The CDR3 reads CSAVGTREAPADTQYF. The CDR3 region has the DNA TGCAGTGCTGTGGGGACGCGGGAGGCCCCCGCAGATACGCAGTATTTT. The chain recombines TRBV20-1 with TRBJ2-3; TRBD2 aligns across 8 bases. With V trimmed by 5 bases and J by 4 bases, 14 bases remained unmatched. Germline-derived CDR1 and CDR2 are DFQATT and SNEGSKA (reference sequence). The CDR3 has 16 residues.

The chain has TRBV21-1 and TRBJ2-1; the D call in the table, TRBD2, was not verified against the DNA. TRBV21-1 is flagged as a pseudogene. This CDR3 spans 17 amino acids. Here the CDR3 DNA reads TGTGCCAGCAGCAAAGAAAATAGGACTAGCCCAGAGGGGGAGCAGTTCTTC. Translation: CASSKENRTSPEGEQFF.

This clonotype was counted only a few times. Here the CDR3 reads CASSPTSFPYNEQFF. CDR3 sequence (DNA): TGTGCCAGCAGCCCAACTAGTTTCCCCTACAATGAGCAGTTCTTC. The rearrangement links TRBV6-1 to TRBJ2-1; perhaps TRBD2 as D (5 bases). The CDR3 covers 15 residues. Trimming removed 6 bases from V and 2 bases from J, with 14 bases in between. From germline, CDR1 is MNHNS and CDR2 SASEGT.

This clonotype was seen a few times. CDR3 coding DNA: TGTGCCAGCTCCGGCGGGAGGTACTACGAGCAGTACTTC. Its translation is CASSGGRYYEQYF. J is TRBJ2-7 and V is TRBV7-8, with TRBD2 identical over 8 bases. Germline V gene data show CDR1 as SGHVS and CDR2 as FQNEAQ. The CDR3 totals 13 residues. V gave up 8 bases and J gave up 3 bases; unmatched junction bases: 6.

This clonotype occurred many times. The J gene is TRBJ2-1, the V gene TRBV7-2, with no clear D. Trimming removed 4 bases at V and 0 bases at J, with 10 bases between. The length of the CDR3 is 15 residues. Germline V lookup: CDR1 SGHTA, CDR2 FQGNSA. Here the CDR3 reads CASSSVRSSYNEQFF. CDR3 DNA: TGTGCCAGCAGCTCCGTAAGGAGCTCCTACAATGAGCAGTTCTTC.

This sequence joins TRBV9 and TRBJ2-1, with 9 bases lining up with TRBD2. V lost 0 bases, J lost 10 bases, and 11 bases stayed unmatched. CDR3 length: 16 amino acids. Germline CDR1 reads SGDLS; CDR2 reads YYNGEE. As DNA, the CDR3 is TGTGCCAGCAGCGTAGGTGGGGCGGGAGGGCCCTTAGAGCAGTTCTTC. Its protein is CASSVGGAGGPLEQFF.

This chain connects TRBV28 to TRBJ2-3; no firm D call. This CDR3 region has 11 residues. V gave up 7 bases and J gave up 5 bases, with 7 bases separating them. Germline loops: CDR1 MDHEN, CDR2 SYDVKM. The CDR3 here is CASMMRDTQYF. CDR3 in DNA: TGTGCCAGCATGATGAGAGATACGCAGTATTTT.

The sample holds a few counts of this clonotype. The chain has TRBV7-3 and TRBJ1-4, with 10 bases matching TRBD1. V dropped 5 bases and J dropped 5; count of bases not matched to a gene: 11. The CDR3 sequence is 17 residues long. Germline V gene lookup returns CDR1 SGHTA and CDR2 FQGTGA. The CDR3 reads CASSPPTGGLINEKLFF. The CDR3 DNA follows: TGTGCCAGCAGCCCCCCGACAGGGGGCTTGATAAATGAAAAACTGTTTTTT.

The genes are TRBV12-3 or TRBV12-4 and TRBJ1-3; 7 positions match TRBD1. V shed 7 bases and J 12 bases; nucleotides not matched to a gene: 6. This CDR3 contains 11 residues. The CDR3 protein is CASILGTVIYF. Here the CDR3 DNA reads TGTGCCAGCATCTTAGGGACAGTCATATATTTT.

Concerning this clonotype: Relative to the germline gene, one junction end is altered; a read error may explain this. The gene calls are TRBV24-1 and TRBJ2-7; 7 bases match TRBD1. The CDR3 loop spans 17 amino acids. Germline values: CDR1 KGHDR, CDR2 SFDVKD. CDR3 bases: TGTGCAACCAGTGCCGGACAGGTTTGGCGAGGAGATTACGAGCAGTACTTC. This codes for CATSAGQVWRGDYEQYF.

This clonotype was seen a handful of times. This chain joins TRBV29-1 and TRBJ1-2; a possible D gene is TRBD1 (5 bases). Trimming shortened V by 7 bases and J by 8 bases, and 17 bases separated the two germline ends. Germline CDR1 SQVTM, CDR2 ANQGSEA. This CDR3 contains 12 residues. CDR3 DNA sequence: TGCAGCGCCGACCGCCGCGGGGGGGGCTACACCTTC. Translated, it gives CSADRRGGGYTF.

The chain uses TRBV5-6 and TRBJ2-7, with 10 bases lining up with TRBD1. Trimming cost V 3 bases and J 2 bases; bases outside gene matches: 5. CDR3 length: 15 residues. Germline CDR1 SGHDT, CDR2 YYEEEE. The CDR3 region has the DNA TGTGCCAGCAGCTGGGGTGGACAGGGGGCCTACGAGCAGTACTTC. Its protein is CASSWGGQGAYEQYF.

This clonotype was seen once. This chain connects TRBV5-1 to TRBJ2-3; D unresolved. V lost 2 bases and J 7 bases, leaving 5 bases between the germline ends. CDR1 is SGHRS and CDR2 is YFSETQ in the germline V gene. The CDR3 totals 11 residues. As DNA, the CDR3 is TGCGCCAGCAGCTTAAGGCATACGCAGTATTTT. It encodes CASSLRHTQYF.

This clonotype was observed a few times. The chain combines TRBV5-1 with TRBJ1-1; D ambiguous. Germline V gives CDR1 SGHRS, CDR2 YFSETQ. This CDR3 region has 15 residues. Trimming left V 4 bases short and J 9 bases short, with 22 bases between. CDR3: CASSLGSDPPAQAFF. Here the CDR3 DNA reads TGCGCCAGCAGCCTGGGCTCGGACCCCCCCGCCCAAGCTTTCTTT.

This chain connects TRBV7-6 to TRBJ2-5; no definite D call. Germline V gene sequence: CDR1 SGHVS, CDR2 FNYEAQ. CDR3 size: 15 residues. Trimming removed 4 bases from V and 7 bases from J, with 19 bases in between. The CDR3: CASSSQDGALGTQYF. DNA for the CDR3: TGTGCCAGCAGCTCGCAGGACGGAGCTCTAGGGACCCAGTACTTC. Complete variable domain (other parts from reference TRBV7-6 and TRBJ2-5): GAGVSQSPRYKVTKRGQDVALRCDPISGHVSLYWYRQALGQGPEFLTYFNYEAQQDKSGLPNDRFSAERPEGSISTLTIQRTEQRDSAMYRCASSSQDGALGTQYFGPGTRLLVL.

This clonotype occurred a few times. The chain joins TRBV7-2 to TRBJ2-5, with TRBD2 matching 10 bases. V lost 2 bases, J lost 2 bases, and 5 bases stayed unmatched. Germline-derived CDR1 and CDR2 are SGHTA and FQGNSA. The CDR3 is 16 amino acids. CDR3 protein: CASSLPSGRGQETQYF. The CDR3 nucleotides are TGTGCCAGCAGCTTACCTAGCGGGAGAGGTCAAGAGACCCAGTACTTC.

The rearrangement uses TRBV3-1 and TRBJ1-1; D remains unclear. Looked up from germline, CDR1 is LGHDT and CDR2 is YNNKEL (reference sequence). This CDR3 has 14 residues. Trimming left V 5 bases short and J 1 base short, with 11 bases between. The CDR3 here is CASSGLGGNTEAFF. CDR3 coding DNA: TGTGCCAGCAGCGGCCTGGGTGGGAACACTGAAGCTTTCTTT. The full variable domain, its missing parts supplied by reference TRBV3-1 and TRBJ1-1, is DTAVSQTPKYLVTQMGNDKSIKCEQNLGHDTMYWYKQDSKKFLKIMFSYNNKELIINETVPNRFSPKSPDKAHLNLHINSLELGDSAVYFCASSGLGGNTEAFFGQGTRLTVV.

There are a few counts of this clonotype. J is TRBJ2-1 and V is TRBV4-3; 7 bases agree with TRBD2. The CDR3 has 16 residues. Germline V CDR1 and CDR2: LGHNA, YSLEER. Unmatched junction bases numbered 5, after V lost 1 base and J lost 2 bases. CDR3 loop: CASSQGGGSTYNEQFF. The DNA for the CDR3 is TGCGCCAGCAGCCAAGGGGGCGGGAGCACCTACAATGAGCAGTTCTTC.

This clonotype was detected ten times or more. J is TRBJ1-1 and V is TRBV11-2; D ambiguous. Germline lookup yields CDR1 SGHAT and CDR2 FQNNGV. This CDR3 contains 15 residues. V shed 5 bases and J shed 0 bases, with 13 bases lying between them. The CDR3 DNA reads TGTGCCAGCAGCCACCGGACGGCTTTGAACACTGAAGCTTTCTTT. As protein: CASSHRTALNTEAFF.

The CDR3 loop is CASRDIYAASGGPEQFF. CDR3 nucleotides: TGTGCCAGCAGAGACATCTATGCGGCTAGCGGGGGCCCAGAGCAGTTCTTC. V is TRBV7-2 and J is TRBJ2-1, with 10 bases aligning to TRBD2. CDR1 SGHTA and CDR2 FQGNSA come from the germline V gene. J was trimmed by 10 bases and V by 6 bases; bases with no gene match: 18. The length of the CDR3 is 17 residues.

V gene TRBV27 combines with J gene TRBJ1-5, with 10 bases identical to TRBD1. This CDR3 has 14 residues. Per germline, CDR1 MNHEY and CDR2 SMNVEV (reference sequence). Trimming took 3 bases from V and 7 from J; bases not matched to a gene: 3. Written as DNA, the CDR3 is TGTGCCAGCAGTTTTGGGACAGGGGTCCAGCCCCAGCATTTT. Residues: CASSFGTGVQPQHF.

This clonotype has just a few counts. This sequence joins TRBV2 and TRBJ2-7; 7 bases line up with TRBD1. The length of the CDR3 is 14 residues. CDR1 SNHLY and CDR2 FYNNEI come from the germline V gene. The J segment lost 2 bases and the V segment lost 7 bases, leaving 8 bases of the junction unmatched. The CDR3 DNA reads TGTGCCAGCACAGCACAGGGGTTTACCTACGAGCAGTACTTC. As protein: CASTAQGFTYEQYF.